The 31 T cell receptor beta chains reported below all come from one sample, sequenced in a study of vaccination effects on CD4 cells after COVID-19. The antigens these receptors bind are not known. Antigen-specific CD4+ T cells expanded by the ViraFEST assay with viral peptide pools were then sequenced. With approximately ten days of culture completed, CD4+ T cells were isolated. People in the vaccine group had not been infected with SARS-CoV-2 before, and their nucleocapsid antibodies were negative. Here immunoSEQ multiplex PCR was the method, and the copy in TCRdb shows in-frame clones only, minus some. The sample yields fewer than 55,000 clones, more than 70% seen once. The specimen was CD4+ T cells from PBMCs cultured with HCoV-OC43 spike peptides, collected before COVID-19 vaccination. Regarding subset: HCoV-OC43 spike overlapping peptide pool stimulation. These receptors all come from a human donor who received a COVID-19 vaccine.

This sequence joins TRBV6-1 and TRBJ1-2; 11 nucleotides match TRBD1. The CDR3 covers 17 residues. The trim removed 3 bases at V and 4 bases at J, leaving 10 bases unmatched. Germline values: CDR1 MNHNS, CDR2 SASEGT. CDR3 sequence (DNA): TGTGCCAGCAGTGACCTCGGCGGGACAGGGGGATTCTATGGCTACACCTTC. Amino acid sequence: CASSDLGGTGGFYGYTF.

The chain joins TRBV24-1 to TRBJ2-1, with 8 positions matching TRBD1. Germline V gene sequence: CDR1 KGHDR, CDR2 SFDVKD. The CDR3 is 17 residues long. V shed 4 bases and J 2 bases; nucleotides not matched to a gene: 9. The CDR3: CATSDTGGTPPYNEQFF. Written as DNA, the CDR3 is TGTGCCACCAGTGACACAGGGGGAACTCCTCCCTACAATGAGCAGTTCTTC.

This rearrangement joins TRBV24-1 to TRBJ1-1; weak D call: TRBD1 (5 bases). This CDR3 comprises 13 residues. V dropped 2 bases and J dropped 4 bases, with 7 bases sitting between them. From germline, CDR1 is KGHDR and CDR2 SFDVKD. CDR3 coding DNA: TGTGCCACCAGTGATTATAGGGGCACTGAAGCTTTCTTT. This sequence encodes CATSDYRGTEAFF.

The count of this clone is one. The chain is built from TRBV5-4 and TRBJ2-3, with 8 bases fitting TRBD2. The germline gives CDR1 SGHNT, CDR2 YYREEE (reference sequence). Trimming removed 4 bases from V and 4 bases from J; junction bases left unmatched: 14. The CDR3 length is 17 residues. The CDR3 nucleotides are TGTGCCAGCAGCCCCCCCCCTCGGGGGGGTTATTCAGATACGCAGTATTTT. Amino acids: CASSPPPRGGYSDTQYF.

The CDR3 loop is CASSIGLAGADTQYF. Written as DNA, the CDR3 is TGTGCCAGTAGTATCGGGCTAGCGGGGGCAGATACGCAGTATTTT. V gene TRBV19 combines with J gene TRBJ2-3; the match to TRBD2 covers 10 bases. Germline V CDR1 and CDR2: LNHDA, SQIVND (reference sequence). V dropped 3 bases and J dropped 4; count of bases not matched to a gene: 4. There are 15 residues in the CDR3.

This clone has a handful of counts. This chain joins TRBV19 and TRBJ1-5; a possible D gene is TRBD1 (6 bases). The length of the CDR3 is 15 residues. V dropped 5 bases and J dropped 7 bases, with 18 bases sitting between them. Germline assignment: CDR1 LNHDA and CDR2 SQIVND (reference sequence). The DNA of the CDR3 is TGTGCCAGTAGTGGTCGGGACCCGGGGGGCCAGCCCCAGCATTTT. Its protein is CASSGRDPGGQPQHF.

The chain recombines TRBV5-1 with TRBJ2-1, with D uncertain. This CDR3 is 14 amino acids long. Trimming pared 1 base from V and 5 bases from J, leaving 10 bases between. Germline V lookup: CDR1 SGHRS, CDR2 YFSETQ. The CDR3 protein is CASSLHGENNEQFF. The CDR3 DNA is TGCGCCAGCAGCTTGCATGGGGAAAACAATGAGCAGTTCTTC. The variable domain in full, completed from reference TRBV5-1 and TRBJ2-1, reads KAGVTQTPRYLIKTRGQQVTLSCSPISGHRSVSWYQQTPGQGLQFLFEYFSETQRNKGNFPGRFSGRQFSNSRSEMNVSTLELGDSALYLCASSLHGENNEQFFGPGTRLTVL.

V gene TRBV2 combines with J gene TRBJ1-2; TRBD1 agrees at 10 bases. With 9 bases clipped from V and 3 bases from J, the junction kept 1 base outside the gene matches. From germline, CDR1 is SNHLY and CDR2 FYNNEI. There are 12 residues in the CDR3. Here the CDR3 reads CARTGGDYGYTF. The CDR3, as DNA: TGTGCCAGGACAGGGGGCGACTATGGCTACACCTTC.

This clone was detected once. The chain has TRBV14 and TRBJ2-2; no reliable D call. In germline, CDR1 is SGHDN, CDR2 FVKESK. V lost 2 bases and J lost 7, with 8 bases in between. The CDR3 spans 13 residues. The CDR3: CASSQSLGGELFF. The CDR3 DNA reads as TGTGCCAGCAGCCAATCTCTTGGCGGGGAGCTGTTTTTT.

The V and J genes are TRBV6-1 and TRBJ2-7; maybe TRBD2 (7 bases). The CDR3 length is 15 residues. Between the trimmed V and J ends, which lost 2 bases and 0 bases, there was a span of 11 bases. Germline-derived CDR1 and CDR2 are MNHNS and SASEGT. The CDR3 DNA follows: TGTGCCAGCAGTGAAAGGGGGGGCAGCTCCTACGAGCAGTACGTC. Its protein is CASSERGGSSYEQYV.

The CDR3 sequence: CASSELGKSAYF. Here the CDR3 DNA reads TGTGCCAGCAGTGAACTTGGCAAATCAGCCTACTTC. This chain uses TRBV6-1 with TRBJ2-4; D not certain. Germline lookup yields CDR1 MNHNS and CDR2 SASEGT. V was cut by 2 bases and J by 16 bases, with 15 bases left in between. The CDR3 runs 12 residues.

The V gene is TRBV4-2, the J gene TRBJ2-2; 10 nucleotides agree with TRBD2. This CDR3 contains 16 residues. The germline CDR1 and CDR2 sequences are LGHNA and YNFKEQ. Trimming at V came to 4 bases and at J to 6 bases, leaving 8 bases not matched to a gene. CDR3 region: CASSRQLAGFAGELFF. Here the CDR3 DNA reads TGTGCCAGCAGCCGGCAACTAGCGGGGTTCGCCGGGGAGCTGTTTTTT.

The J gene is TRBJ2-7, the V gene TRBV6-5; D may be TRBD2 (6 bases). CDR1 and CDR2 from the germline V gene are MNHEY and SVGAGI. V was pared by 6 bases and J by 2 bases, with 17 bases between. The CDR3 is 15 amino acids. Here the CDR3 reads CASRYMGGSTYEQYV. The CDR3 DNA reads TGTGCCAGCAGGTACATGGGGGGTAGTACCTACGAGCAGTACGTC.

The chain links TRBV24-1 to TRBJ1-2, with a tentative D call TRBD1 (6 bases). The V gene lost 6 bases and the J gene lost 3 bases, with 25 bases spanning the gap. Germline lookup yields CDR1 KGHDR and CDR2 SFDVKD. CDR3 size: 18 residues. CDR3 loop: CATSPRATQGLGYYGYTF. The DNA for the CDR3 is TGTGCCACCAGTCCCCGGGCTACACAGGGATTGGGGTACTATGGCTACACCTTC.

The J gene is TRBJ1-1, the V gene TRBV18; D might be TRBD1 (5 bases). Germline V CDR1 and CDR2: KGHSH, LQKENI. Between the trimmed V and J ends, which lost 2 bases and 5 bases, there was a span of 12 bases. This CDR3 comprises 14 residues. CDR3 sequence: CASSPSSGFTEAFF. CDR3 sequence (DNA): TGTGCCAGCTCACCATCTTCAGGGTTTACTGAAGCTTTCTTT.

Only a few counts were recorded for this clone. This chain uses TRBV19 with TRBJ2-2; TRBD1 or TRBD2 may be the D gene (6 bases each). The CDR3 consists of 13 residues. Germline loops: CDR1 LNHDA, CDR2 SQIVND (reference sequence). Trimming removed 6 bases from V and 6 bases from J, with 11 bases in between. The CDR3 coding sequence is TGTGCCAGTAGAAGGGGGGCCCCCGGGGAGCTGTTTTTT. It is translated as CASRRGAPGELFF.

This clone was seen more than once but under ten times. This sequence joins TRBV5-1 and TRBJ1-1; D unresolved. This CDR3 is built from 13 residues. With 4 bases removed from V and 1 base from J, the gap between germline ends came to 8 bases. Per germline, CDR1 SGHRS and CDR2 YFSETQ. The CDR3, as DNA: TGCGCCAGCAGCCATGATAAGAACACTGAAGCTTTCTTT. Translation gives CASSHDKNTEAFF.

The V gene is TRBV18, the J gene TRBJ2-3, with 12 bases aligning to TRBD2. Germline lookup yields CDR1 KGHSH and CDR2 LQKENI. This CDR3 spans 16 amino acids. The junction had 3 bases not matched to a gene; V was cut back by 3 bases and J by 2 bases. CDR3 residues: CASSPGTSGYTDTQYF. The CDR3 DNA is TGTGCCAGCTCACCGGGGACTAGCGGGTACACAGATACGCAGTATTTT.

The chain recombines TRBV9 with TRBJ2-3; TRBD2 is a possible D gene (6 bases). Germline CDR1 and CDR2: SGDLS and YYNGEE. The CDR3 consists of 14 residues. V dropped 0 bases and J dropped 6 bases, with 11 bases sitting between them. The CDR3 is CASSVDPSADTQYF. CDR3 coding DNA: TGTGCCAGCAGCGTAGACCCTAGCGCGGATACGCAGTATTTT.

The chain couples TRBV19 to TRBJ1-5, with TRBD1 as a possible D gene (6 bases). The CDR3 length is 15 residues. Germline CDR1 reads LNHDA; CDR2 reads SQIVND (reference sequence). Trimming removed 3 bases from V and 2 bases from J, with 11 bases in between. CDR3 sequence: CASSIPGVGNQPQHF. CDR3 sequence (DNA): TGTGCCAGTAGTATTCCAGGGGTTGGCAATCAGCCCCAGCATTTT.

The rearrangement links TRBV27 to TRBJ2-4, with D tentatively TRBD1 (5 bases). With 0 bases removed from V and 6 bases from J, the gap between germline ends came to 15 bases. CDR1 and CDR2 from the germline V gene are MNHEY and SMNVEV (reference sequence). The CDR3 is made up of 16 amino acids. The CDR3 sequence: CASSLSSDWQGNIQYF. In DNA form, the CDR3 reads TGTGCCAGCAGTTTATCTTCAGATTGGCAGGGAAACATTCAGTACTTC.

This clone appeared a few times. The chain has TRBV13 and TRBJ2-7; 8 bases line up with TRBD1. The trim removed 2 bases at V and 6 bases at J, leaving 15 bases unmatched. The CDR3 extends over 17 amino acids. Per germline, CDR1 PRHDT and CDR2 FYEKMQ (reference sequence). CDR3 region: CASSLQTDRVLDGEQYV. Written as DNA, the CDR3 is TGTGCCAGCAGCTTACAAACGGACAGGGTTCTTGATGGCGAGCAGTACGTC.

This rearrangement joins TRBV6-6 to TRBJ2-5, with D possibly being TRBD2 (6 bases). Germline V gene lookup returns CDR1 MNHNY and CDR2 SVGAGI (reference sequence). V was cut by 8 bases and J by 1 base, with 8 bases left in between. The length of the CDR3 is 12 residues. This CDR3 is CASRDSQETQYF. The CDR3 nucleotides are TGTGCCAGCCGGGACTCCCAAGAGACCCAGTACTTC.

This sequence joins TRBV7-2 and TRBJ1-1, with D possibly matching TRBD1 (5 bases). The CDR3 loop spans 14 amino acids. With 1 base removed from V and 1 base from J, the gap between germline ends came to 7 bases. Germline CDR1 is SGHTA and CDR2 is FQGNSA. The CDR3: CASSLGGGNTEAFF. The CDR3, as DNA: TGTGCCAGCAGCTTAGGTGGGGGGAACACTGAAGCTTTCTTT.

This chain uses TRBV5-1 with TRBJ2-2, with 9 bases matching TRBD1. After removal of 2 bases from V and 1 base from J, the junction contained 3 bases not matched to a gene. Germline-derived CDR1 and CDR2 are SGHRS and YFSETQ. The CDR3 contains 16 residues. The CDR3 nucleotides are TGCGCCAGCAGCTTTGTGACAGGGGGGAACACCGGGGAGCTGTTTTTT. This codes for CASSFVTGGNTGELFF.

This clone was picked up one time. Distinct nucleotide sequences in the sample also encode this CDR3. V usage is TRBV12-3 or TRBV12-4 and J usage is TRBJ1-5; the D is unclear. The V gene lost 2 bases and the J gene lost 0 bases, with 2 bases spanning the gap. This CDR3 spans 13 amino acids. The CDR3, as DNA: TGTGCCAGCAGTTTATCTAGCAATCAGCCCCAGCATTTT. Protein: CASSLSSNQPQHF.

This chain uses TRBV7-3 with TRBJ2-6; TRBD1 might be the D (6 bases). Trimming cost V 4 bases and J 0 bases, with 13 bases left between them. This CDR3 contains 17 residues. The germline gives CDR1 SGHTA, CDR2 FQGTGA. This CDR3 reads CASSSPGQHSGANVLTF. The CDR3 coding sequence is TGTGCCAGCAGCTCTCCGGGACAACACTCTGGGGCCAACGTCCTGACTTTC.

V gene TRBV30 combines with J gene TRBJ1-2; D possibly corresponds to TRBD1 (5 bases). V gave up 0 bases and J gave up 3 bases, with 11 bases separating them. CDR3 length equals 14 residues. The germline gives CDR1 GTSNPN, CDR2 SVGIG (reference sequence). CDR3 sequence: CAWSVGAGYYGYTF. For the CDR3, the DNA is TGTGCCTGGAGTGTAGGGGCAGGGTACTATGGCTACACCTTC.

This chain links TRBV29-1 with TRBJ1-4; D call uncertain. The CDR3 length is 11 residues. Germline V lookup: CDR1 SQVTM, CDR2 ANQGSEA. Trimming cost V 4 bases and J 0 bases, with 0 bases left between them. The CDR3 region has the DNA TGCAGCGTTGCAACTAATGAAAAACTGTTTTTT. Protein product: CSVATNEKLFF. Based on the CDR3 plus reference TRBV29-1 and TRBJ1-4, the full variable domain is SAVISQKPSRDICQRGTSLTIQCQVDSQVTMMFWYRQQPGQSLTLIATANQGSEATYESGFVIDKFPISRPNLTFSTLTVSNMSPEDSSIYLCSVATNEKLFFGSGTQLSVL.

This clone was seen more than once but under ten times. This sequence joins TRBV11-2 and TRBJ1-2; D remains unclear. The V gene lost 0 bases and the J gene lost 4 bases, with 6 bases spanning the gap. CDR3 length: 13 amino acids. Germline assignment: CDR1 SGHAT and CDR2 FQNNGV. CDR3 sequence reads: CASSLDRFYGYTF. Written as DNA, the CDR3 is TGTGCCAGCAGCTTAGACAGATTCTATGGCTACACCTTC.

This rearrangement joins TRBV5-1 to TRBJ1-4, with D possibly TRBD1 on 5 matching bases. This CDR3 has 14 residues. The ends were cut back, 0 bases at V and 7 bases at J, with 10 bases in the middle. The germline V gene has CDR1 SGHRS and CDR2 YFSETQ. CDR3 sequence (DNA): TGCGCCAGCAGCTTGGGCAGGGTCACTGAAAAACTGTTTTTT. Amino acid sequence: CASSLGRVTEKLFF.